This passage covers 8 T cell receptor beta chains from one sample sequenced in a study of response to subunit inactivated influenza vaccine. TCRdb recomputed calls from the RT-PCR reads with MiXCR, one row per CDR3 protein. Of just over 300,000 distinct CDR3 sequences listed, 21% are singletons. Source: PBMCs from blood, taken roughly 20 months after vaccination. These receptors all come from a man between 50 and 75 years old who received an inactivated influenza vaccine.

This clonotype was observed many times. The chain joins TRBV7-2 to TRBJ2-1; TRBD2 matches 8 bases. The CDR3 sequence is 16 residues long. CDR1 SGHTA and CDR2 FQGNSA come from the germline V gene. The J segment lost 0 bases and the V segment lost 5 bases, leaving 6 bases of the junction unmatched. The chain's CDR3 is CASSPRGGSSYNEQFF. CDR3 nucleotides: TGTGCCAGCAGCCCCCGGGGGGGTAGCTCCTACAATGAGCAGTTCTTC.

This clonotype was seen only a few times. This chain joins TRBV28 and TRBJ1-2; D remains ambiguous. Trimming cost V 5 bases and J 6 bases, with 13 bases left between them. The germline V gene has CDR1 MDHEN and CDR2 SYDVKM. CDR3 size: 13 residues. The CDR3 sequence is CASSPPLRHGYTF. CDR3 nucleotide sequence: TGTGCCAGCAGTCCCCCCCTAAGACATGGCTACACCTTC.

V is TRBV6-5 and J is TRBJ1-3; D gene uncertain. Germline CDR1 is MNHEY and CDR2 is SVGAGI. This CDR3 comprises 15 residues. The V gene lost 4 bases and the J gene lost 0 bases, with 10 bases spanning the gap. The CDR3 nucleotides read TGTGCCAGCAGTTCTCCCAGCGACTCTGGAAACACCATATATTTT. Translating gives CASSSPSDSGNTIYF.

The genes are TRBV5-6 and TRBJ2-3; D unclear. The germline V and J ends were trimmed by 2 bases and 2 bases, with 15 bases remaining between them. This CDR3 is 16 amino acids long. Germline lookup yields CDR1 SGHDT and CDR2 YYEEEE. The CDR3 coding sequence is TGTGCCAGCAGCTTTGATGGCAGGTCGTCCACAGATACGCAGTATTTT. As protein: CASSFDGRSSTDTQYF.

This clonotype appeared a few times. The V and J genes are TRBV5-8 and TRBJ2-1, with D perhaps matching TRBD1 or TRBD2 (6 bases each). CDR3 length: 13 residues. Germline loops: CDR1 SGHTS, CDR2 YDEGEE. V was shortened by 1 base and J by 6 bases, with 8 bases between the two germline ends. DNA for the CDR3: TGTGCCAGCAGCTTGCGGGGGCTCAATGAGCAGTTCTTC. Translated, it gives CASSLRGLNEQFF. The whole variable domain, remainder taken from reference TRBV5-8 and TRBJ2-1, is EAGVTQSPTHLIKTRGQQATLRCSPISGHTSVYWYQQALGLGLQFLLWYDEGEERNRGNFPPRFSGRQFPNYSSELNVNALELEDSALYLCASSLRGLNEQFFGPGTRLTVL.

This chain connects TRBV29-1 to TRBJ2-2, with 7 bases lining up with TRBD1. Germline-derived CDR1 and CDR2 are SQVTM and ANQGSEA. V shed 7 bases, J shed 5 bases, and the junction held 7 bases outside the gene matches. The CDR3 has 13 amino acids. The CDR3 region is CSAIRTGTGELFF. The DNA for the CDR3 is TGCAGCGCGATCAGGACAGGAACCGGGGAGCTGTTTTTT.

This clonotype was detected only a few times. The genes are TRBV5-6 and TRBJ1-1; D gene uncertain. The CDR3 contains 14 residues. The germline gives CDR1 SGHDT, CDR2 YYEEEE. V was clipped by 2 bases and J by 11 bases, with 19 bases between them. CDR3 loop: CASSFWNSEVDAFF. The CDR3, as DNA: TGTGCCAGCAGCTTTTGGAATTCAGAAGTGGATGCTTTCTTT.

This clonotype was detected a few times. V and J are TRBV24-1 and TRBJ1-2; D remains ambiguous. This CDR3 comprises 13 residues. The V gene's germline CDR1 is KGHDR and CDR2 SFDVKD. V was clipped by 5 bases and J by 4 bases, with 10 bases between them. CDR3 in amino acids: CATSAAGGYGYTF. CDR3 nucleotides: TGTGCCACCAGTGCCGCTGGAGGCTATGGCTACACCTTC.